The 29 T cell receptor beta chains in this list originate from one sample, sequenced in a study of OX40 agonist ivuxolimab in advanced cancers. TCRdb's copy holds only in-frame clones and misses some; the assay was immunoSEQ multiplex PCR. Of 50,000 to 55,000 clones listed, about nine tenths are singletons. The specimen comprised CD4+ or CD8+ T cells sorted from blood, sampled in a trial of the OX40 agonist ivuxolimab. The receptors here all came from an adult with an advanced solid tumor such as melanoma, head and neck, liver or kidney cancer.

The chain links TRBV7-2 to TRBJ2-5; D may be TRBD1 (6 bases). Trimming pared 3 bases from V and 5 bases from J, leaving 16 bases between. Germline lookup yields CDR1 SGHTA and CDR2 FQGNSA. The CDR3 consists of 15 residues. In DNA form, the CDR3 reads TGTGCCAGCAGCTTTAGTGCAGGGGTCTGGGAGACCCAGTACTTC. Amino acids: CASSFSAGVWETQYF.

The genes are TRBV28 and TRBJ2-3; no clear D gene. The CDR3 has 11 residues. Germline V gives CDR1 MDHEN, CDR2 SYDVKM. Trimming removed 4 bases at V and 7 bases at J, with 6 bases between. CDR3 region: CASSWVYTQYF. The CDR3 nucleotides read TGTGCCAGCAGTTGGGTCTATACGCAGTATTTT.

The chain uses TRBV5-1 and TRBJ2-7; D is perhaps TRBD2 (6 bases). The CDR3 spans 12 residues. V was clipped by 9 bases and J by 4 bases, with 14 bases between them. CDR1 and CDR2 (germline): SGHRS, YFSETQ. CDR3 amino acids: CANKRGGYEQYV. In DNA, the CDR3 is TGCGCCAACAAAAGAGGAGGGTACGAGCAGTACGTC.

The CDR3 nucleotides read TGTGCCAGTAACAGGGGATTTGATGGCTACACCTTC. It yields the protein CASNRGFDGYTF. The chain combines TRBV19 with TRBJ1-2; TRBD1 aligns across 7 bases. The CDR3 has 12 amino acids. The V gene's germline CDR1 is LNHDA and CDR2 SQIVND (reference sequence). V lost 7 bases to trimming and J lost 6 bases; unmatched junction nucleotides: 5. Full variable domain (rest looked up from reference TRBV19 and TRBJ1-2): DGGITQSPKYLFRKEGQNVTLSCEQNLNHDAMYWYRQDPGQGLRLIYYSQIVNDFQKGDIAEGYSVSREKKESFPLTVTSAQKNPTAFYLCASNRGFDGYTFGSGTRLTVV.

This clone came up once. The chain carries TRBV18 and TRBJ1-2; 8 bases align to TRBD1. Trimming took 3 bases from V and 1 from J; bases not matched to a gene: 4. The length of the CDR3 is 15 residues. Germline V CDR1 and CDR2: KGHSH, LQKENI. The CDR3 loop reads CASSPKGQDNYGYTF. CDR3 nucleotides: TGTGCCAGCTCACCGAAGGGACAGGATAACTATGGCTACACCTTC.

The V call is TRBV10-3, the J call TRBJ1-3; possibly TRBD1 for D (5 bases). Trimming left V 10 bases short and J 0 bases short, with 7 bases between. Germline loops: CDR1 ENHRY, CDR2 SYGVKD. CDR3 length: 12 amino acids. CDR3 DNA: TGTGCCACTGGGGGCTCTGGAAACACCATATATTTT. Protein sequence: CATGGSGNTIYF.

The chain is built from TRBV11-3 and TRBJ2-1; a possible D gene is TRBD2 (6 bases). CDR3 size: 15 residues. Germline values: CDR1 SGHNT, CDR2 YENEEA. V was trimmed by 3 bases and J by 0 bases, leaving 9 bases between them. CDR3 sequence: CASSFAGSSYNEQFF. The CDR3 region has the DNA TGTGCCAGCAGCTTTGCCGGGAGCTCCTACAATGAGCAGTTCTTC.

V and J are TRBV5-1 and TRBJ1-1; D gene unclear. Per germline, CDR1 SGHRS and CDR2 YFSETQ. V lost 5 bases, J lost 0 bases, and 14 bases lay in between. The CDR3 spans 15 residues. CDR3 sequence (DNA): TGCGCCAGCAGGAAACAGCGTTTCATGAACACTGAAGCTTTCTTT. Protein sequence: CASRKQRFMNTEAFF.

This sequence joins TRBV5-8 and TRBJ2-1, with a possible D match to TRBD2 (7 bases). V lost 7 bases and J lost 6, with 14 bases in between. The CDR3 extends over 13 amino acids. Germline V gene sequence: CDR1 SGHTS, CDR2 YDEGEE. The CDR3 here is CASGRGQGNEQFF. The CDR3 DNA is TGTGCCAGCGGGCGGGGGCAGGGCAATGAGCAGTTCTTC.

The V gene is TRBV25-1, the J gene TRBJ2-1; D tentatively reads TRBD1 or TRBD2 (6 bases each). Germline V gives CDR1 MGHDK, CDR2 SYGVNS. This CDR3 is 15 amino acids long. With 10 bases removed from V and 1 base from J, the gap between germline ends came to 17 bases. This chain's CDR3 is CATIGGGRSYNEQFF. In DNA form, the CDR3 reads TGTGCCACCATCGGAGGGGGGAGATCCTACAATGAGCAGTTCTTC.

This rearrangement joins TRBV6-5 to TRBJ1-2, with D perhaps matching TRBD1 (5 bases). Germline V gene sequence: CDR1 MNHEY, CDR2 SVGAGI. This CDR3 is built from 14 residues. The V gene lost 0 bases and the J gene lost 8 bases, with 13 bases spanning the gap. The CDR3 DNA reads TGTGCCAGCAGTTACTCTCGCAGGGCTCACGGCTACACCTTC. This translates into CASSYSRRAHGYTF.

This sequence joins TRBV5-6 and TRBJ1-1, with TRBD1 matching over 11 bases. The V segment lost 4 bases and the J segment 0 bases; nucleotides outside the gene matches: 8. Germline V lookup: CDR1 SGHDT, CDR2 YYEEEE. This CDR3 spans 17 amino acids. The CDR3 bases are TGTGCCAGCAGCCTTCGGACAGGGGGCTCCATGAACACTGAAGCTTTCTTT. The encoded protein is CASSLRTGGSMNTEAFF.

The V gene is TRBV5-1, the J gene TRBJ1-2; TRBD1 matches 7 bases. CDR1 and CDR2 (germline): SGHRS, YFSETQ. The CDR3 is 15 residues long. The ends lost 3 bases at V and 0 bases at J; junction bases unmatched: 5. The CDR3 spells CASSSKQGTNYGYTF. CDR3 DNA sequence: TGCGCCAGCAGCTCAAAACAGGGGACTAACTATGGCTACACCTTC.

CDR3 nucleotide sequence: TGTGCCAGCTCAAGTCATCCGGGACAGCAAGAGACCCAGTACTTC. It encodes CASSSHPGQQETQYF. J is TRBJ2-5 and V is TRBV18; 7 bases fit TRBD1. The length of the CDR3 is 15 residues. V was pared by 5 bases and J by 2 bases, with 8 bases of the junction left unmatched. CDR1 is KGHSH and CDR2 is LQKENI in the germline V gene.

This chain joins TRBV5-1 and TRBJ1-6; D uncertain. This CDR3 is 13 amino acids long. Germline V CDR1 and CDR2: SGHRS, YFSETQ. V dropped 4 bases and J dropped 9 bases, with 11 bases sitting between them. The chain's CDR3 is CASSRELSSPLHF. The CDR3 DNA reads as TGCGCCAGCAGCAGGGAATTGAGTTCACCCCTCCACTTT.

This rearrangement joins TRBV7-8 to TRBJ1-3; D unresolved. V shed 6 bases and J shed 1 base, with 10 bases lying between them. The CDR3 length is 14 residues. In germline, CDR1 is SGHVS, CDR2 FQNEAQ. The CDR3 DNA follows: TGTGCCAGCAGGCAATCCTATTCTGGAAACACCATATATTTT. Translation: CASRQSYSGNTIYF.

CDR3 bases: TGCGCCAGCAGCTTGCTAGGTTCATCCTACGAGCAGTACGTC. This gives the protein CASSLLGSSYEQYV. The J gene is TRBJ2-7, the V gene TRBV5-1; unclear D gene. Germline CDR1 SGHRS, CDR2 YFSETQ. V gave up 1 base and J gave up 1 base, with 9 bases separating them. The CDR3 length is 14 residues.

The chain is built from TRBV5-1 and TRBJ1-6; weak D call: TRBD1 (6 bases). With 7 bases removed from V and 7 bases from J, the gap between germline ends came to 15 bases. This CDR3 has 14 residues. Per germline, CDR1 SGHRS and CDR2 YFSETQ. As DNA, the CDR3 is TGCGCCAGCCAGGGGTCAACTGGGAATTCACCCCTCCACTTT. Protein: CASQGSTGNSPLHF.

V usage is TRBV12-5 and J usage is TRBJ2-2, with TRBD2 as a possible D gene (5 bases). This CDR3 has 13 amino acids. V lost 6 bases to trimming and J lost 1 base, with 6 bases between them. Germline V lookup: CDR1 LGHNT, CDR2 FRNRAP. The CDR3: CASGRENTGELFF. DNA for the CDR3: TGTGCTAGTGGACGGGAGAACACCGGGGAGCTGTTTTTT.

This clone is medium-sized in the sample. The chain recombines TRBV28 with TRBJ1-4, with a tentative D call TRBD1 (5 bases). Trimming pared 5 bases from V and 11 bases from J, leaving 15 bases between. The germline CDR1 and CDR2 sequences are MDHEN and SYDVKM. The length of the CDR3 is 13 residues. The CDR3 region has the DNA TGTGCCAGCAGTCGAGGGGCCGAGCGGAAACTGTTTTTT. Its protein is CASSRGAERKLFF.

This chain joins TRBV7-2 and TRBJ2-3, with a tentative D call TRBD1 (8 bases). The CDR3 contains 18 residues. The germline gives CDR1 SGHTA, CDR2 FQGNSA. The V and J ends lost 5 bases and 0 bases respectively, with 21 bases between them. This chain's CDR3 is CASSRTGGGRESTDTQYF. For the CDR3, the DNA is TGTGCCAGCAGCAGAACAGGGGGAGGGCGGGAAAGCACAGATACGCAGTATTTT.

V is TRBV10-3 and J is TRBJ1-5; D is possibly TRBD1 (5 bases). Per the germline V gene, CDR1 is ENHRY and CDR2 is SYGVKD. V dropped 6 bases and J dropped 5 bases, with 20 bases sitting between them. This CDR3 is built from 16 residues. The CDR3 coding sequence is TGTGCCATCAGCCCAGCATCGGGACGGTCCGATCAGCCCCAGCATTTT. It specifies CAISPASGRSDQPQHF.

CDR3 in DNA: TGCGCCAGCAGCAAGGGACTAGCGGGAGCGCAAGAGACCCAGTACTTC. It translates to CASSKGLAGAQETQYF. The chain employs TRBV10-1 and TRBJ2-5; 14 nucleotides align to TRBD2. The CDR3 extends over 16 amino acids. Unmatched junction bases numbered 5, after V lost 6 bases and J lost 2 bases. Looked up from germline, CDR1 is WNHNN and CDR2 is SYGVQD (reference sequence).

The chain uses TRBV4-2 and TRBJ2-2; 9 bases are a match to TRBD1. Per the germline V gene, CDR1 is LGHNA and CDR2 is YNFKEQ. Germline trimming cut 5 bases from V and 5 bases from J; bases unmatched to any gene: 3. CDR3 length: 14 amino acids. Here the CDR3 DNA reads TGTGCCAGCAGCGGACAGGGGATAACCGGGGAGCTGTTTTTT. As protein: CASSGQGITGELFF.

This chain uses TRBV9 with TRBJ1-5, with D possibly being TRBD1 (6 bases). CDR3 length equals 15 residues. Trimming removed 2 bases at V and 4 bases at J, with 13 bases between. Per the germline V gene, CDR1 is SGDLS and CDR2 is YYNGEE. The CDR3 DNA reads as TGTGCCAGCAGCGTGACAGGTCGGAGGAATCAGCCCCAGCATTTT. The encoded protein is CASSVTGRRNQPQHF.

This clone was detected once. The CDR3 sequence: CASSLEGTGELFF. As DNA, the CDR3 is TGCGCCAGCAGCTTGGAAGGAACCGGGGAGCTGTTTTTT. The rearrangement links TRBV5-1 to TRBJ2-2; no firm D call. Germline assignment: CDR1 SGHRS and CDR2 YFSETQ. V shed 0 bases and J shed 5 bases, with 5 bases lying between them. The CDR3 is 13 residues long. The full variable domain, rest sourced from reference TRBV5-1 and TRBJ2-2, is KAGVTQTPRYLIKTRGQQVTLSCSPISGHRSVSWYQQTPGQGLQFLFEYFSETQRNKGNFPGRFSGRQFSNSRSEMNVSTLELGDSALYLCASSLEGTGELFFGEGSRLTVL.

The chain couples TRBV7-2 to TRBJ2-3; 7 nucleotides align to TRBD1. Trimming cost V 0 bases and J 1 base; bases outside gene matches: 4. This CDR3 comprises 16 residues. Germline lookup yields CDR1 SGHTA and CDR2 FQGNSA. The CDR3 DNA sequence: TGTGCCAGCAGCTTAGCTATGGGACAGCGCACAGATACGCAGTATTTT. Its protein is CASSLAMGQRTDTQYF.

The chain links TRBV6-5 to TRBJ2-5; possible D gene TRBD2, 6 bases. The J call may not be correct, given that the DNA end is closer to TRBJ2-7. The CDR3 totals 14 residues. CDR1 is MNHEY and CDR2 is SVGAGI in the germline V gene. The CDR3 DNA reads TGTGCCAGCAGTTATCGAGCGGGCGAATACGAGCAGTACTTC. This codes for CASSYRAGEYEQYF.

The J gene is TRBJ1-1, the V gene TRBV7-2; D is unclear. There are 12 residues in the CDR3. Germline V gene sequence: CDR1 SGHTA, CDR2 FQGNSA. Trimming shortened V by 2 bases and J by 8 bases, and 9 bases separated the two germline ends. The CDR3 sequence is CASSLNLYEAFF. The CDR3 nucleotides are TGTGCCAGCAGCTTAAATCTGTACGAAGCTTTCTTT.